This T cell receptor beta chain was retrieved from a study of CD8 T cells in Susac syndrome. Comments on this clonotype: The junction and the germline gene differ at one end; a read error may be behind it.

RNA totalling roughly 0.45 to 1 ug underwent reverse transcription with random hexamers. Across 54 Vbeta and 13 Jbeta, TCR beta CDR3 was amplified with immunoSEQ multiplex PCR. TCRdb reprocessed the immunoSEQ multiplex PCR reads via MiXCR and lists one record per CDR3 protein. The sample lists about 150,000 distinct CDR3 sequences; roughly 95% were seen once. Germline CDR1 and CDR2: SQVTM and ANQGSEA. The length of the CDR3 is 14 residues. The chain recombines TRBV29-1 with TRBJ2-5, with 8 nucleotides matching TRBD2. The source of this sequence is a human donor with multiple sclerosis. The material sequenced was CD8+ T cells from PBMCs. CDR3 residues: CSVEKRGPVEIQYF. CDR3 nucleotide sequence: TGCAGCGTTGAAAAGCGGGGGCCCGTCGAGATCCAGTACTTC.